One sample yielded the 15 T cell receptor beta chains listed below, sequenced in a study of regulatory T cells in long-lasting Graves disease. Library construction for TCR beta used iRepertoire HTBI primers and Arm-PCR of CDR3 regions. From the multiplex PCR reads, TCRdb called clonotypes with MiXCR, one entry per CDR3 protein. The sample consists of a few hundred thousand distinct CDR3 sequences, roughly 17% of them appearing once. Time point meaning: newly diagnosed GD, antithyroid drugs for less than 3 months. TCR sequences were obtained from RNA taken from PBMCs. These data also formed part of another study, on T cells in Graves' hyperthyroidism and ophthalmopathy.

This specimen was peripheral blood mononuclear cells (PBMCs), taken at new diagnosis, from a patient treated with antithyroid drugs. Every receptor here comes from a woman younger than 30 with Graves disease.

The CDR3 sequence is CSARPPRQGGVLEKLFF. The CDR3 DNA follows: TGCAGTGCTAGGCCCCCCCGACAGGGCGGTGTTTTGGAAAAACTGTTTTTT. The chain carries TRBV20-1 and TRBJ1-4; 7 bases map to TRBD1. With 3 bases clipped from V and 8 bases from J, the junction kept 18 bases outside the gene matches. Germline CDR1 reads DFQATT; CDR2 reads SNEGSKA (reference sequence). CDR3 length: 17 residues.

This clonotype was seen at least ten times. The V gene is TRBV18, the J gene TRBJ2-1; D ambiguous. V was cut by 0 bases and J by 4 bases, with 13 bases left in between. There are 16 residues in the CDR3. Germline V gives CDR1 KGHSH, CDR2 LQKENI. The CDR3 region has the DNA TGTGCCAGCTCACCACCGTTGCAGGCGACATACAATGAGCAGTTCTTC. Its translation is CASSPPLQATYNEQFF.

This clonotype turned up a few times. This sequence joins TRBV15 and TRBJ2-7; no firm D call. The germline V and J ends were trimmed by 0 bases and 3 bases, with 6 bases remaining between them. The CDR3 covers 13 residues. CDR1 LNHNV and CDR2 YYDKDF come from the germline V gene (reference sequence). The CDR3 here is CATSRDPGYEQYF. The CDR3 nucleotides are TGTGCCACCAGCAGAGACCCGGGCTACGAGCAGTACTTC.

The chain links TRBV27 to TRBJ2-7, with D possibly TRBD2 on 5 matching bases. Germline loops: CDR1 MNHEY, CDR2 SMNVEV (reference sequence). The V end was cut by 0 bases, the J end by 7 bases, with 7 bases between. The CDR3 covers 12 residues. The CDR3 is CASSLSSGEQYF. For the CDR3, the DNA is TGTGCCAGCAGTTTATCCAGCGGTGAGCAGTACTTC.

There are many counts of this clonotype. The chain employs TRBV28 and TRBJ2-1, with TRBD2 matching 9 bases. Losses at the gene ends were 7 bases for V and 5 bases for J; bases not matched to a gene: 9. This CDR3 comprises 15 residues. CDR1 and CDR2 (germline): MDHEN, SYDVKM. This chain's CDR3 is CASIMAGGPHNEQFF. For the CDR3, the DNA is TGTGCCAGCATCATGGCGGGAGGGCCCCACAATGAGCAGTTCTTC.

This clonotype has a count of ten or more. The V and J genes are TRBV11-2 and TRBJ2-5, with 14 bases lining up with TRBD2. Trimming removed 5 bases from V and 1 base from J; junction bases left unmatched: 9. Germline loops: CDR1 SGHAT, CDR2 FQNNGV. The CDR3 contains 18 residues. The CDR3 region has the DNA TGTGCCAGCAGCCCTGGACTAGCGGGAGGCCCTATCCAAGAGACCCAGTACTTC. Translating gives CASSPGLAGGPIQETQYF.

This clonotype was counted at least ten times. This sequence joins TRBV28 and TRBJ2-3; D remains ambiguous. CDR3 length: 12 amino acids. The germline V gene encodes CDR1 MDHEN and CDR2 SYDVKM. V was shortened by 4 bases and J by 4 bases, with 6 bases between the two germline ends. The CDR3 DNA reads as TGTGCCAGCAGTTCCCCCCCAGATACGCAGTATTTT. Amino acids: CASSSPPDTQYF.

This clonotype was observed many times. The chain has TRBV7-9 and TRBJ2-7, with 7 bases that match TRBD1. The CDR3 extends over 16 amino acids. Trimming removed 3 bases from V and 3 bases from J; junction bases left unmatched: 11. From germline, CDR1 is SEHNR and CDR2 FQNEAQ (reference sequence). The CDR3 here is CASSFVSGTENYEQYF. CDR3 nucleotides: TGTGCCAGCAGCTTTGTCTCCGGGACAGAGAACTACGAGCAGTACTTC.

Comment on this clonotype: Being one base from a much bigger clone, this may be a read error. V and J are TRBV2 and TRBJ2-7, with 9 positions matching TRBD2. Germline V lookup: CDR1 SNHLY, CDR2 FYNNEI. The CDR3 is 15 amino acids. CDR3 loop: CAGRASGILYYEQYF. CDR3 bases: TGTGCCGGCAGGGCTAGCGGGATCCTATACTACGAGCAGTACTTC.

In this sample, this clonotype turned up a few times. The CDR3 does not close with the conserved phenylalanine or tryptophan, likely indicating a read error. This chain uses TRBV20-1 with TRBJ2-7, with a possible D match to TRBD2 (6 bases). The CDR3 sequence is 14 residues long. V was shortened by 6 bases and J by 0 bases, with 15 bases between the two germline ends. Germline assignment: CDR1 DFQATT and CDR2 SNEGSKA (reference sequence). In DNA, the CDR3 is TGCAGTGCCCCTTATCGGGAGCACTCCTACGAGCAGTACCTC. Amino acids: CSAPYREHSYEQYL.

This clonotype has a count of ten or more. The rearrangement links TRBV11-2 to TRBJ2-7, with D unresolved. The CDR3 sequence is 14 residues long. Trimming stripped 5 bases from V and 4 bases from J, with 15 bases between. Per germline, CDR1 SGHAT and CDR2 FQNNGV. The CDR3 loop reads CASSPLLITYEQYF. The DNA for the CDR3 is TGTGCCAGCAGCCCCCTGCTTATCACTTACGAGCAGTACTTC.

There are many counts of this clonotype. This chain connects TRBV7-8 to TRBJ2-3, with D tentatively TRBD2 (6 bases). V was trimmed by 5 bases and J by 0 bases, leaving 15 bases between them. Looked up from germline, CDR1 is SGHVS and CDR2 is FQNEAQ. The CDR3 runs 16 residues. In DNA form, the CDR3 reads TGTGCCAGCAGCGACGGGACTGGAGCTAGCACAGATACGCAGTATTTT. Its protein is CASSDGTGASTDTQYF.

This clonotype was observed a few times. The V gene is TRBV7-9, the J gene TRBJ2-7, with D perhaps matching TRBD1 or TRBD2 (5 bases each). Germline V gives CDR1 SEHNR, CDR2 FQNEAQ (reference sequence). The CDR3 contains 14 residues. The V and J ends lost 5 bases and 5 bases respectively, with 16 bases between them. The CDR3 sequence is CASSPGTPPNEQYF. In DNA, the CDR3 is TGTGCCAGCAGCCCCGGGACCCCCCCAAACGAGCAGTACTTC.

This clonotype was detected ten times or more. The rearrangement joins TRBV2 to TRBJ2-7, with a weak D call TRBD1 (6 bases). CDR1 and CDR2 from the germline V gene are SNHLY and FYNNEI. The V gene lost 1 base and the J gene lost 2 bases, with 24 bases spanning the gap. This CDR3 spans 19 amino acids. The CDR3 spells CASSEESPGALKIPYEQYF. The CDR3 nucleotides read TGTGCCAGCAGTGAAGAATCGCCAGGGGCCCTTAAGATCCCCTACGAGCAGTACTTC.

This chain joins TRBV29-1 and TRBJ1-1; TRBD1 aligns across 7 bases. The length of the CDR3 is 15 residues. CDR1 is SQVTM, CDR2 ANQGSEA, per germline. V lost 7 bases to trimming and J lost 1 base; unmatched junction nucleotides: 12. The CDR3 nucleotides are TGCAGCGCCGGGGGTGGTCAGGGGGAGAACACTGAAGCTTTCTTT. This sequence encodes CSAGGGQGENTEAFF.